The 27 T cell receptor beta chains below come from one sample, sequenced in a study of beta chain features in type 1 diabetes. Expressed TCRB transcripts were sequenced, since all the RNA that had been isolated was reverse transcribed. The repertoire was sequenced with immunoSEQ multiplex PCR; TCRdb's copy has only in-frame clones and lacks some. Here the sample spans some 200,000 clones, approximately 11% being singletons. Sequences were obtained from central memory CD4+ T cells from blood. Receptor source: a man younger than 35 in good health.

This clone has more than one count but fewer than ten. In the same sample, other DNA sequences code for this CDR3. The V call is TRBV29-1, the J call TRBJ2-5; D may match TRBD1 or TRBD2 (5 bases each). Trimming left V 6 bases short and J 4 bases short, with 15 bases between. There are 13 residues in the CDR3. The germline CDR1 and CDR2 sequences are SQVTM and ANQGSEA. The CDR3 sequence is CSVRPGAGETQYF. The CDR3 coding sequence is TGCAGCGTGCGGCCCGGGGCGGGAGAGACCCAGTACTTC.

This clone has a handful of counts. J is TRBJ2-1 and V is TRBV7-2, with 7 positions matching TRBD1. The CDR3 sequence is 13 residues long. CDR1 is SGHTA and CDR2 is FQGNSA in the germline V gene. Germline trimming cut 5 bases from V and 6 bases from J; bases unmatched to any gene: 4. Here the CDR3 reads CASSENRGNEQFF. DNA of the CDR3: TGTGCCAGCAGCGAAAACAGGGGCAATGAGCAGTTCTTC.

A few counts support this clone. The J gene is TRBJ2-1, the V gene TRBV19; TRBD1 might be the D (5 bases). This CDR3 has 16 residues. Germline CDR1 LNHDA, CDR2 SQIVND (reference sequence). With 5 bases removed from V and 8 bases from J, the gap between germline ends came to 22 bases. The CDR3 region is CASSRATVKGWDEQFF. Written as DNA, the CDR3 is TGTGCCAGTAGTCGGGCTACCGTGAAGGGGTGGGATGAGCAGTTCTTC.

A few counts support this clone. The chain combines TRBV14 with TRBJ2-3, with 8 bases lining up with TRBD2. The CDR3 has 15 amino acids. Germline trimming cut 0 bases from V and 5 bases from J; bases unmatched to any gene: 4. Looked up from germline, CDR1 is SGHDN and CDR2 is FVKESK. CDR3 sequence reads: CASSQDPAGGDTQYF. The CDR3 DNA sequence: TGTGCCAGCAGCCAAGATCCCGCGGGGGGAGATACGCAGTATTTT.

This clone was detected only a few times. A read error may explain this, as a much larger clone is one base away. The chain couples TRBV11-2 to TRBJ2-5; a possible D gene is TRBD1 (5 bases). The CDR3 is made up of 16 amino acids. The germline V gene has CDR1 SGHAT and CDR2 FQNNGV. With 3 bases removed from V and 9 bases from J, the gap between germline ends came to 23 bases. The CDR3 sequence: CASSFSRRVGAYAQYF. DNA of the CDR3: TGTGCCAGCAGCTTTTCACGTCGAGTAGGGGCCTATGCCCAGTACTTC.

As for this clone: One base separates it from a far larger clone, so it is likely a read error. The V gene is TRBV7-2, the J gene TRBJ2-7; TRBD2 is a possible D gene (6 bases). V was pared by 8 bases and J by 2 bases, with 19 bases between. Germline CDR1 and CDR2: SGHTA and FQGNSA. The CDR3 covers 15 residues. CDR3: CASRPRGGIAYEQYF. The CDR3 DNA follows: TGTGCCAGCCGCCCCCGTGGGGGGATCGCCTACGAGCAGTACTTC.

This clone came up a few times. The chain links TRBV6-1 to TRBJ1-1; no clear D. The CDR3 runs 12 residues. The germline gives CDR1 MNHNS, CDR2 SASEGT. The V end was cut by 8 bases, the J end by 2 bases, with 9 bases between. This chain's CDR3 is CASGSPNTEAFF. The CDR3, as DNA: TGTGCCAGCGGCAGTCCAAACACTGAAGCTTTCTTT.

This clone has only a few counts. This chain uses TRBV5-6 with TRBJ2-7; D unclear. The V gene lost 0 bases and the J gene lost 4 bases, with 11 bases spanning the gap. Germline lookup yields CDR1 SGHDT and CDR2 YYEEEE. CDR3 length: 14 residues. The CDR3 DNA reads as TGTGCCAGCAGCTTGGTGGCGGTGCGATACGAGCAGTACTTC. It codes for CASSLVAVRYEQYF. The complete variable domain, with remaining parts taken from reference TRBV5-6 and TRBJ2-7, reads DAGVTQSPTHLIKTRGQQVTLRCSPKSGHDTVSWYQQALGQGPQFIFQYYEEEERQRGNFPDRFSGHQFPNYSSELNVNALLLGDSALYLCASSLVAVRYEQYFGPGTRLTVT.

This clone has at least ten counts. Other DNA variants within this sample encode the same CDR3. The V gene is TRBV10-3, the J gene TRBJ2-5, with a possible D match to TRBD1 (5 bases). CDR1 is ENHRY, CDR2 SYGVKD, per germline. V gave up 0 bases and J gave up 1 base, with 6 bases separating them. The CDR3 contains 14 residues. The CDR3 region has the DNA TGTGCCATCAGTGAGTCGCAGGGCCAAGAGACCCAGTACTTC. Protein: CAISESQGQETQYF.

This clone was counted only a few times. The chain couples TRBV30 to TRBJ1-2; possible D gene TRBD1, 6 bases. The CDR3 has 14 residues. CDR1 and CDR2 (germline): GTSNPN, SVGIG (reference sequence). V was trimmed by 0 bases and J by 4 bases, leaving 12 bases between them. The CDR3, as DNA: TGTGCCTGGAGTGTACCTGGACAGACCTATGGCTACACCTTC. Amino acid sequence: CAWSVPGQTYGYTF.

This clone was seen a few times. The chain joins TRBV20-1 to TRBJ1-2; the D is unclear. The CDR3 contains 9 residues. The V and J ends lost 5 bases and 8 bases respectively, with 6 bases between them. Per the germline V gene, CDR1 is DFQATT and CDR2 is SNEGSKA (reference sequence). CDR3: CSAVLGYTF. The CDR3 bases are TGCAGTGCTGTCCTAGGCTACACCTTC.

This clone was counted many times. The chain links TRBV7-2 to TRBJ2-1, with D unclear. This CDR3 spans 16 amino acids. Germline V gives CDR1 SGHTA, CDR2 FQGNSA. V lost 4 bases and J 6 bases, leaving 19 bases between the germline ends. For the CDR3, the DNA is TGTGCCAGCAGCTCAAGGCGGTCGAATAGAGGCAATGAGCAGTTCTTC. Protein sequence: CASSSRRSNRGNEQFF.

This clone was found a few times. Other DNA sequences in this sample translate to the same CDR3. The chain uses TRBV7-2 and TRBJ2-3; D gene ambiguous. This CDR3 region has 14 residues. CDR1 SGHTA and CDR2 FQGNSA come from the germline V gene. V lost 2 bases and J lost 2, with 8 bases in between. The CDR3 spells CASSLTRSTDTQYF. The CDR3 nucleotides are TGTGCCAGCAGCTTAACGAGGTCCACAGATACGCAGTATTTT.

This clone was detected only a few times. The V and J genes are TRBV30 and TRBJ2-3, with TRBD1 as a possible D gene (6 bases). The germline CDR1 and CDR2 sequences are GTSNPN and SVGIG (reference sequence). Deletions cut 4 bases from V and 10 bases from J, with 15 bases between. The CDR3 is 12 amino acids. The CDR3 region has the DNA TGTGCCTGGAAAACAGGGCCTGGGGCGCAGTATTTT. Protein sequence: CAWKTGPGAQYF.

The chain has TRBV6-6 and TRBJ2-5; D is perhaps TRBD2 (6 bases). There are 14 residues in the CDR3. V was cut by 4 bases and J by 1 base, with 10 bases left in between. Germline-derived CDR1 and CDR2 are MNHNY and SVGAGI (reference sequence). The CDR3 bases are TGTGCCAGCAGTTCCACTAGCTCCCAAGAGACCCAGTACTTC. This gives the protein CASSSTSSQETQYF.

This clone was recorded a few times. V gene TRBV11-2 combines with J gene TRBJ2-1; 7 bases fit TRBD2. Germline trimming cut 1 base from V and 6 bases from J; bases unmatched to any gene: 9. The CDR3 sequence is 16 residues long. Germline CDR1 reads SGHAT; CDR2 reads FQNNGV. CDR3 bases: TGTGCCAGCAGCTTAGTCGGAGGACTAGTACTCAATGAGCAGTTCTTC. Translation gives CASSLVGGLVLNEQFF. The whole variable domain, filled in from reference TRBV11-2 and TRBJ2-1, reads EAGVAQSPRYKIIEKRQSVAFWCNPISGHATLYWYQQILGQGPKLLIQFQNNGVVDDSQLPKDRFSAERLKGVDSTLKIQPAKLEDSAVYLCASSLVGGLVLNEQFFGPGTRLTVL.

The rearrangement joins TRBV7-8 to TRBJ2-7; D gene uncertain. Germline V CDR1 and CDR2: SGHVS, FQNEAQ. V dropped 3 bases and J dropped 3 bases, with 3 bases sitting between them. The CDR3 totals 11 residues. CDR3 nucleotide sequence: TGTGCCAGCAGCTTTCACTACGAGCAGTACTTC. This encodes CASSFHYEQYF.

This clone has more than one count but fewer than ten. V and J are TRBV6-6 and TRBJ2-7; D ambiguous. Germline V gene sequence: CDR1 MNHNY, CDR2 SVGAGI (reference sequence). The V and J ends lost 1 base and 6 bases respectively, with 13 bases between them. The length of the CDR3 is 14 residues. The CDR3 is CASSYLEISPEQYF. In nucleotides, the CDR3 is TGTGCCAGCAGTTACTTGGAGATTTCTCCCGAGCAGTACTTC.

This clone was detected many times. The chain joins TRBV18 to TRBJ2-1; TRBD2 agrees at 7 bases. Germline lookup yields CDR1 KGHSH and CDR2 LQKENI. CDR3 length: 17 amino acids. With 2 bases clipped from V and 5 bases from J, the junction kept 12 bases outside the gene matches. CDR3 sequence reads: CASSPGFPGGLNNEQFF. CDR3 nucleotides: TGTGCCAGCTCACCAGGCTTTCCGGGAGGTCTGAACAATGAGCAGTTCTTC.

This clone has a handful of counts. This chain links TRBV7-2 with TRBJ2-1, with 12 bases identical to TRBD1. The CDR3 runs 14 residues. Germline V gene sequence: CDR1 SGHTA, CDR2 FQGNSA. With 5 bases clipped from V and 8 bases from J, the junction kept 4 bases outside the gene matches. CDR3: CASSPRDRGHEQFF. As DNA, the CDR3 is TGTGCCAGCAGCCCACGGGACAGGGGGCATGAGCAGTTCTTC.

This clone has only a few counts. The chain uses TRBV30 and TRBJ1-5; no clear D. The CDR3 spans 15 residues. V was cut by 1 base and J by 1 base, with 11 bases left in between. Looked up from germline, CDR1 is GTSNPN and CDR2 is SVGIG (reference sequence). The CDR3: CAWSATPWSNQPQHF. The CDR3 DNA is TGTGCCTGGAGTGCCACTCCATGGAGCAATCAGCCCCAGCATTTT.

The CDR3 here is CASSSLRDKTYEQYF. For the CDR3, the DNA is TGTGCCAGCAGTTCTCTCCGGGACAAAACCTACGAGCAGTACTTC. The J gene is TRBJ2-7, the V gene TRBV7-9; D is perhaps TRBD1 (6 bases). Germline V gives CDR1 SEHNR, CDR2 FQNEAQ (reference sequence). The CDR3 extends over 15 amino acids. Between the trimmed V and J ends, which lost 6 bases and 2 bases, there was a span of 17 bases.

This clone occurred many times. The rearrangement uses TRBV15 and TRBJ2-1; 12 positions agree with TRBD2. V lost 3 bases and J lost 6; bases outside the gene matches: 9. Germline lookup yields CDR1 LNHNV and CDR2 YYDKDF (reference sequence). This CDR3 region has 17 residues. CDR3 sequence (DNA): TGTGCCACCAGCAGGGGCACCGGACTAGCGGGATCCAATGAGCAGTTCTTC. Amino acid sequence: CATSRGTGLAGSNEQFF.

This clone came up a few times. J is TRBJ2-7 and V is TRBV30; D is unresolved. This CDR3 region has 12 residues. Between the trimmed V and J ends, which lost 0 bases and 7 bases, there was a span of 10 bases. CDR1 GTSNPN and CDR2 SVGIG come from the germline V gene (reference sequence). The CDR3 nucleotides are TGTGCCTGGAGTGTAAACGGAGAGGAGCAGTACTTC. This gives the protein CAWSVNGEEQYF.

About this clone: The junction does not match germline at one end; this may be a read error. The rearrangement joins TRBV29-1 to TRBJ2-3; D not certain. The germline CDR1 and CDR2 sequences are SQVTM and ANQGSEA. This CDR3 spans 12 amino acids. In DNA form, the CDR3 reads TGCAGCGTTAAACCCAGCACCGATACGCAGTATTTT. This translates into CSVKPSTDTQYF.

The gene calls are TRBV7-2 and TRBJ2-5; no definite D call. V was trimmed by 5 bases and J by 5 bases, leaving 9 bases between them. Looked up from germline, CDR1 is SGHTA and CDR2 is FQGNSA. There are 12 residues in the CDR3. The DNA of the CDR3 is TGTGCCAGCAGCATGCCAAGGGAGACCCAGTACTTC. Translating gives CASSMPRETQYF. The full variable domain, its missing parts supplied by reference TRBV7-2 and TRBJ2-5, is GAGVSQSPSNKVTEKGKDVELRCDPISGHTALYWYRQSLGQGLEFLIYFQGNSAPDKSGLPSDRFSAERTGGSVSTLTIQRTQQEDSAVYLCASSMPRETQYFGPGTRLLVL.

This clone occurred a few times. The chain links TRBV5-1 to TRBJ1-2; TRBD1 aligns across 7 bases. CDR1 and CDR2 (germline): SGHRS, YFSETQ. With V trimmed by 3 bases and J by 6 bases, 11 bases remained unmatched. The CDR3 sequence is 15 residues long. The CDR3 is CASSSEDDRVNGYTF. CDR3 sequence (DNA): TGCGCCAGCAGCTCGGAGGATGACAGGGTAAATGGCTACACCTTC.